This T cell receptor beta chain was identified in a study of T-cell memory formation after mild COVID-19. Study background: Clustering of TCRs was largely donor specific.

Trimming took 1 base from V and 7 from J, leaving 16 bases between them. This CDR3 has 16 amino acids. CDR1 and CDR2 from the germline V gene are KGHDR and SFDVKD. MiXCR was run by TCRdb on the 5' RACE reads, yielding one entry per CDR3 protein. This sample has about 140,000 distinct CDR3 sequences; about 14% occur once, and the top ten carry 13% to 15%. Findings and limits, study-wide: Mostly located in CM and EM were contracting CD4+ clones, with contracting CD8+ clones located in EMRA. There were some responding clones in pre-infection memory, which suggested that cross-reactive memory had joined.

This clonotype was picked up a small number of times. Antigen specificity is unknown. The sample was PBMCs or a T cell subset sorted from them (not recorded which). The J gene is TRBJ2-1, the V gene TRBV24-1; D is uncertain. The sequence came from an adult woman who had mild COVID-19 (a few samples of this study predate the infection). Cell type and time point are not known. CDR3 sequence reads: CATSDLGIRGRNEQFF. The CDR3 DNA follows: TGTGCCACCAGTGATTTAGGGATCCGTGGACGGAATGAGCAGTTCTTC.